The T cell receptor beta chain described here comes from a study of T cell changes during pregnancy in multiple sclerosis. Germline CDR1 LNHDA, CDR2 SQIVND (reference sequence). V was shortened by 2 bases and J by 1 base, with 8 bases between the two germline ends. The CDR3 covers 14 residues. Produced via immunoSEQ multiplex PCR; TCRdb's table is partial and in-frame only. Here the sample spans about 34,000 clones, around 90% being singletons. The rearrangement links TRBV19 to TRBJ2-5; a weak D match, TRBD2 (6 bases). This TCR came from a female donor with multiple sclerosis, enrolled in a pregnancy study. The sample in question was CD8+ T cells from peripheral blood mononuclear cells, obtained in the third trimester of pregnancy. CDR3 DNA sequence: TGTGCCAGTAGTATAACTAGCTTCCAAGAGACCCAGTACTTC. Its protein product is CASSITSFQETQYF.